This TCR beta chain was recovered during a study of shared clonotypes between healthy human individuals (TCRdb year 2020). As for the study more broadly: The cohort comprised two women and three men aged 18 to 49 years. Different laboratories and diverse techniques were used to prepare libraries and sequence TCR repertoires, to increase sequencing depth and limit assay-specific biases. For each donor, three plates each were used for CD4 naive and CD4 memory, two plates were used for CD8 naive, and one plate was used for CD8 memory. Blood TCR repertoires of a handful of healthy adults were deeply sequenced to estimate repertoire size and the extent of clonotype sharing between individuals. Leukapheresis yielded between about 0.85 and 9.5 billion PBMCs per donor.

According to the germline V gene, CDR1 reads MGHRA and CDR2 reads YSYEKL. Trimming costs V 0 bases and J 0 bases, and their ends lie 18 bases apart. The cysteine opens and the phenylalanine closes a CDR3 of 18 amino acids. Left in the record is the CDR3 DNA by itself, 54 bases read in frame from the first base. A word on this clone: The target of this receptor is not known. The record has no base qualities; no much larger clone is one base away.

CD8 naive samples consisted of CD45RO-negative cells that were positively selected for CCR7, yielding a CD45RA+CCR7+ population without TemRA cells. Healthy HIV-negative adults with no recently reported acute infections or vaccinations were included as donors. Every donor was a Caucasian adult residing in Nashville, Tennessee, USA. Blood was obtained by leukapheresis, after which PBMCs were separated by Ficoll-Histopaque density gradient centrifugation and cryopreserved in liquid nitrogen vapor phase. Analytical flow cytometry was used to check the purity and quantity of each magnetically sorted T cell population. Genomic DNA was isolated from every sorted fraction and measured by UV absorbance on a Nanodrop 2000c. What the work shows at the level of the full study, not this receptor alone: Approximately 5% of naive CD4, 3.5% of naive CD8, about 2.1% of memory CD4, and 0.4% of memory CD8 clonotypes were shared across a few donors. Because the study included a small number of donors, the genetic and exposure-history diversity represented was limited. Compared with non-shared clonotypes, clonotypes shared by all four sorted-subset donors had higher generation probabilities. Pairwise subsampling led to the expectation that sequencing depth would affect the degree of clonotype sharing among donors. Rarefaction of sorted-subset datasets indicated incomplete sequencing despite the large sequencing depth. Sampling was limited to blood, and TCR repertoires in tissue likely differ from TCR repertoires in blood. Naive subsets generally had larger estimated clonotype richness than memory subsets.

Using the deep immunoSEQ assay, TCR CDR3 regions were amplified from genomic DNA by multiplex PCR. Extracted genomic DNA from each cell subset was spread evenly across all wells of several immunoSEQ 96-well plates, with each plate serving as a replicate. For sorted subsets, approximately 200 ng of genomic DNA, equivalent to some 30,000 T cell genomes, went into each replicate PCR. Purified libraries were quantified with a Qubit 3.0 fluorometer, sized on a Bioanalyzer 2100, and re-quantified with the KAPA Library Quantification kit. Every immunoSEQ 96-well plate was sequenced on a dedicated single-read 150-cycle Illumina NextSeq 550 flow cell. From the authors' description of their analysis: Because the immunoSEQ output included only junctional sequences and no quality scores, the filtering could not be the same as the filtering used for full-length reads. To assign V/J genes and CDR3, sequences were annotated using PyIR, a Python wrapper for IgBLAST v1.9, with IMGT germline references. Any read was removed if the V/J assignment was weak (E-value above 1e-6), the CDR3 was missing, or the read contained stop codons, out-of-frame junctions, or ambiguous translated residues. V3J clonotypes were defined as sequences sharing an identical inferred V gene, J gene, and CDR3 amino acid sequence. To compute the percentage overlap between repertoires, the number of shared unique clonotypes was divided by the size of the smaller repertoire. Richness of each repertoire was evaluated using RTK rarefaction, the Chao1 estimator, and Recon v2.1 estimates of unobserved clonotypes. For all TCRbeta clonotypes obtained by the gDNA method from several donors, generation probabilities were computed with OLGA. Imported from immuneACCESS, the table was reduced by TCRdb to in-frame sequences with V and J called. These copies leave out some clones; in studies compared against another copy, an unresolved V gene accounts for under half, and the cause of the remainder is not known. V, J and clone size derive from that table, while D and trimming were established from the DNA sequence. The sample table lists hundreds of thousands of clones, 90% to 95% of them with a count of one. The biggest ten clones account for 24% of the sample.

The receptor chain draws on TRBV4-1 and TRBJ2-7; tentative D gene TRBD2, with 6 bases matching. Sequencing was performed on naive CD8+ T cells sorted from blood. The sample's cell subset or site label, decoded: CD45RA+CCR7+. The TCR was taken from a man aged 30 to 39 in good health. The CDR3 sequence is CASSQDILGVGGSYEQYF. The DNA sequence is TGCGCCAGCAGCCAAGACATCCTCGGGGTCGGGGGCTCCTACGAGCAGTACTTC.